This T cell receptor (beta chain) was retrieved from a study of blood T cell repertoires in COVID-19. About the study: Samples representing acute and convalescent COVID-19 were sourced from the United States, Italy and Spain. PBMCs, B-cell-depleted T cells, or T cells provided the cDNA or gDNA that made up the material.

The CDR3 is made up of 13 amino acids. Germline V lookup: CDR1 SQVTM, CDR2 ANQGSEA. Trimming stripped 3 bases from V and 1 base from J, with 6 bases between. Per the original methods: By means of reference gene primer amplification, nucleated cell counts were estimated. This table comes from immunoSEQ multiplex PCR, and its TCRdb copy is limited to in-frame clones, with some not included. The D gene and trimming were derived from the DNA, and the V and J assignments and clone size from that table. Of under 200,000 clones in the sample, around nine tenths were seen once. This receptor was taken from a man between 65 and 85 years old with acute or convalescent COVID-19. J is TRBJ2-2 and V is TRBV29-1; D is unclear. Source material: peripheral blood. The CDR3 loop reads CSVDPRNTGELFF. CDR3 in DNA: TGCAGCGTTGACCCCAGGAACACCGGGGAGCTGTTTTTT.